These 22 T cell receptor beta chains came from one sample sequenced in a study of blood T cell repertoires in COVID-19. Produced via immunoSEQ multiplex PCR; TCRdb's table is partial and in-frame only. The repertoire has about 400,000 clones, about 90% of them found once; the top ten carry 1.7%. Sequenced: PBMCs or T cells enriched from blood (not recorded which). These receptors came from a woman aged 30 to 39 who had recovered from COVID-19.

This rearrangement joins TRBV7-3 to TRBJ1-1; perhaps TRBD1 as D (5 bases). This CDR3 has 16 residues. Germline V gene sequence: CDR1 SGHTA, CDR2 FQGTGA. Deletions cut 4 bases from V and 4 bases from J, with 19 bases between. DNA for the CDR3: TGTGCCAGCAGCTCCAGTTGGGGGGTTGATTTCACTGAAGCTTTCTTT. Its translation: CASSSSWGVDFTEAFF.

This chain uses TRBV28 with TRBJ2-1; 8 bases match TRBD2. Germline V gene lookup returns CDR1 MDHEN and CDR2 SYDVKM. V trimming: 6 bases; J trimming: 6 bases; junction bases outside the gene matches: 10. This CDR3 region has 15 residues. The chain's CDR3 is CASSLAGLGTNEQFF. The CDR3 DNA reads TGTGCCAGCAGCTTAGCGGGATTAGGGACCAATGAGCAGTTCTTC.

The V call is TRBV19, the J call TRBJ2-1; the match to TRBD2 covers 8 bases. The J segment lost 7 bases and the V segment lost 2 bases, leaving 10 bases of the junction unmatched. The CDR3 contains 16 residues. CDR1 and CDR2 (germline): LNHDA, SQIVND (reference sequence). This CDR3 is CASSIFSGKGQNEQFF. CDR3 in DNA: TGTGCCAGTAGTATATTTAGCGGGAAGGGTCAAAATGAGCAGTTCTTC. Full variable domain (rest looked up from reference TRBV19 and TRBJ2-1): DGGITQSPKYLFRKEGQNVTLSCEQNLNHDAMYWYRQDPGQGLRLIYYSQIVNDFQKGDIAEGYSVSREKKESFPLTVTSAQKNPTAFYLCASSIFSGKGQNEQFFGPGTRLTVL.

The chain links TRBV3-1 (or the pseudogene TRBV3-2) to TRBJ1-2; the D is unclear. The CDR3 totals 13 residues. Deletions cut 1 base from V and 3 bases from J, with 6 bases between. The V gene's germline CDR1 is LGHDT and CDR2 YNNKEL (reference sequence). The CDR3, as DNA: TGTGCCAGCAGCCAAGGAGAATACTATGGCTACACCTTC. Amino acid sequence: CASSQGEYYGYTF.

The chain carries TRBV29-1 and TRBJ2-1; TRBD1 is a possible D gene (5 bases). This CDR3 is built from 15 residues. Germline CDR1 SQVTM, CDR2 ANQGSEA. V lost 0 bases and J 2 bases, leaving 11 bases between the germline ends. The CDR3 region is CSVEDSWTPYNEQFF. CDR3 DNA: TGCAGCGTTGAAGATTCTTGGACACCCTACAATGAGCAGTTCTTC.

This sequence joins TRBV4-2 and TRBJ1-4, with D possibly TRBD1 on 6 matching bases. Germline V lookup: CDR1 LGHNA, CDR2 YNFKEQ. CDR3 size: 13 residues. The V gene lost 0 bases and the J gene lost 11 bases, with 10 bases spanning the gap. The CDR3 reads CASSQERTGKLFF. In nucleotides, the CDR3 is TGTGCCAGCAGCCAAGAGCGAACAGGGAAACTGTTTTTT.

This CDR3 is CAISEGGVLVRQYF. DNA for the CDR3: TGTGCCATCAGTGAAGGAGGGGTCCTCGTCAGGCAGTATTTT. The chain has TRBV10-3 and TRBJ2-3; D is possibly TRBD2 (6 bases). CDR1 ENHRY and CDR2 SYGVKD come from the germline V gene. The CDR3 covers 14 residues. Trimming stripped 3 bases from V and 11 bases from J, with 18 bases between.

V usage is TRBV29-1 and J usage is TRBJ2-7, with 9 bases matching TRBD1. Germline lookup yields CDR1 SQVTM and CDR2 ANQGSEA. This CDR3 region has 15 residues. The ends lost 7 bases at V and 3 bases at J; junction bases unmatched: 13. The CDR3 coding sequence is TGCAGCGCAGGAGGGATGGGACAGGGACACTACGAGCAGTACTTC. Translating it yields CSAGGMGQGHYEQYF.

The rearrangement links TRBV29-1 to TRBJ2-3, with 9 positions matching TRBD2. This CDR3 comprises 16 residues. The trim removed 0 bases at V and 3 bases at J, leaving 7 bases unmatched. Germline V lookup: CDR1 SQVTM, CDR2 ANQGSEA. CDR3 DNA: TGCAGCGTTGAAGATTACAGCGGGGGGAATACAGATACGCAGTATTTT. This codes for CSVEDYSGGNTDTQYF.

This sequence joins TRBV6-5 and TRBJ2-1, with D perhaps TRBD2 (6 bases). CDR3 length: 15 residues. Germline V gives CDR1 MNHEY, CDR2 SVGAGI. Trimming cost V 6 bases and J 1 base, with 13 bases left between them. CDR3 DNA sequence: TGTGCCAGCAGCCCGGGGGTAACATCCTACAATGAGCAGTTCTTC. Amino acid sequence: CASSPGVTSYNEQFF.

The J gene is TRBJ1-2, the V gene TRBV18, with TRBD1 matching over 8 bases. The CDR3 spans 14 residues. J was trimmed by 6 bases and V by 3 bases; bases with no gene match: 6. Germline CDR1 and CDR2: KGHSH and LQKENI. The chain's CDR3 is CASSPLDRVDGYTF. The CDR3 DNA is TGTGCCAGCTCACCCCTGGACAGGGTGGATGGCTACACCTTC. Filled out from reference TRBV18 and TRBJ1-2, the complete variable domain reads NAGVMQNPRHLVRRRGQEARLRCSPMKGHSHVYWYRQLPEEGLKFMVYLQKENIIDESGMPKERFSAEFPKEGPSILRIQQVVRGDSAAYFCASSPLDRVDGYTFGSGTRLTVV.

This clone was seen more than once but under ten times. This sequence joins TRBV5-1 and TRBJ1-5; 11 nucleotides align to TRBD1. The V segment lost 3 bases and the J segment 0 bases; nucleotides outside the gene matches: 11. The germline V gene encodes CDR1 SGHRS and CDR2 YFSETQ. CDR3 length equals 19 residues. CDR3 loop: CASSYPPGQGVGSNQPQHF. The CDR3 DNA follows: TGCGCCAGCAGCTACCCACCGGGACAGGGGGTGGGTAGCAATCAGCCCCAGCATTTT.

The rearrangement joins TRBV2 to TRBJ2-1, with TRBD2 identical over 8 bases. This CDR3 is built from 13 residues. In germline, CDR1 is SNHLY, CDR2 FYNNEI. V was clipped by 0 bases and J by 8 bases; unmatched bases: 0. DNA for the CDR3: TGTGCCAGCAGTGAAGCGCGGGGGGATGAGCAGTTCTTC. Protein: CASSEARGDEQFF.

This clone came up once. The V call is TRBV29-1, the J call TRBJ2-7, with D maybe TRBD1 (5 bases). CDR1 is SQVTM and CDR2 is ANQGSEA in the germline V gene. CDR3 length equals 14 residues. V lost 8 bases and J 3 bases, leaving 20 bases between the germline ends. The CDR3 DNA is TGCAGCTTACGACCCTCAGGGTTTCACTACGAGCAGTACTTC. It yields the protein CSLRPSGFHYEQYF.

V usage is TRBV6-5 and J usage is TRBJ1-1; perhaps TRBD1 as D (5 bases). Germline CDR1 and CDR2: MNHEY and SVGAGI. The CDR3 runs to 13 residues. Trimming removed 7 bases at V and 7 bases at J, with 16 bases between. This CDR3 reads CASTRAGDFEAFF. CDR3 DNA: TGTGCCAGCACTCGAGCTGGGGACTTTGAAGCTTTCTTT.

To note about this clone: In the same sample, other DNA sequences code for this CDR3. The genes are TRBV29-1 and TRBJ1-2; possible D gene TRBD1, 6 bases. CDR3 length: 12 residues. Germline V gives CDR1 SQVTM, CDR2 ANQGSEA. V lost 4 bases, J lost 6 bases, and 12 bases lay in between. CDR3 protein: CSVVGQGNGYTF. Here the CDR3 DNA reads TGCAGCGTTGTGGGTCAGGGGAATGGCTACACCTTC.

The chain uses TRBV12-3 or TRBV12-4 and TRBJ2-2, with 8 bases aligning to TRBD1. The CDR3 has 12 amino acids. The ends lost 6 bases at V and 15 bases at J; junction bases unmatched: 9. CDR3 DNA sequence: TGTGCCAGCAGGAACGGACAGGGAGTGGTGTTTTTT. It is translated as CASRNGQGVVFF.

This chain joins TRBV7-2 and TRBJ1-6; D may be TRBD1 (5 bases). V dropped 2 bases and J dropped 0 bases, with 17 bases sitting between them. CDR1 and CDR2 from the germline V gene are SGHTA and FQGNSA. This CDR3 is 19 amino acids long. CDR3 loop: CASSLKAGTGSSYNSPLHF. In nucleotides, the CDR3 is TGTGCCAGCAGCTTAAAAGCGGGAACAGGCAGCTCCTATAATTCACCCCTCCACTTT.

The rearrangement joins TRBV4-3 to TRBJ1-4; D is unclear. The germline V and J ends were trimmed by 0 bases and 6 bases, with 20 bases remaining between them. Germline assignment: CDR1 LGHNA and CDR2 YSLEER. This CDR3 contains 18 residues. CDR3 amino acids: CASSQDHGPGGGYEKLFF. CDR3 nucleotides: TGCGCCAGCAGCCAAGATCATGGGCCAGGCGGAGGGTATGAAAAACTGTTTTTT.

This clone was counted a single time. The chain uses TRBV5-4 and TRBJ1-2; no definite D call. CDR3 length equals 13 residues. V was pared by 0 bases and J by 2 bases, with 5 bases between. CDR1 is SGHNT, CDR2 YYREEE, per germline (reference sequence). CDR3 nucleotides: TGTGCCAGCAGCTTGGACAGAAACTATGGCTACACCTTC. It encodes CASSLDRNYGYTF.

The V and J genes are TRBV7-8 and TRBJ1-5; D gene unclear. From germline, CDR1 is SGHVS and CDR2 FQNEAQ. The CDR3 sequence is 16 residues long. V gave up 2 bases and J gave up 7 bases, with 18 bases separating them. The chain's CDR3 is CASSLRSDRGLQPQHF. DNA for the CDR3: TGTGCCAGCAGCTTAAGGTCTGACCGAGGTTTGCAGCCCCAGCATTTT.

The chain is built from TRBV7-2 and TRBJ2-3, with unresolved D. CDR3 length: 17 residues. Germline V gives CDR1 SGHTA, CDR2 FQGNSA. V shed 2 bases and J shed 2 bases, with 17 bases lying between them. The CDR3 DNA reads TGTGCCAGCAGCTTAAACTCTCTCGGCGGTGTCACAGATACGCAGTATTTT. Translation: CASSLNSLGGVTDTQYF.